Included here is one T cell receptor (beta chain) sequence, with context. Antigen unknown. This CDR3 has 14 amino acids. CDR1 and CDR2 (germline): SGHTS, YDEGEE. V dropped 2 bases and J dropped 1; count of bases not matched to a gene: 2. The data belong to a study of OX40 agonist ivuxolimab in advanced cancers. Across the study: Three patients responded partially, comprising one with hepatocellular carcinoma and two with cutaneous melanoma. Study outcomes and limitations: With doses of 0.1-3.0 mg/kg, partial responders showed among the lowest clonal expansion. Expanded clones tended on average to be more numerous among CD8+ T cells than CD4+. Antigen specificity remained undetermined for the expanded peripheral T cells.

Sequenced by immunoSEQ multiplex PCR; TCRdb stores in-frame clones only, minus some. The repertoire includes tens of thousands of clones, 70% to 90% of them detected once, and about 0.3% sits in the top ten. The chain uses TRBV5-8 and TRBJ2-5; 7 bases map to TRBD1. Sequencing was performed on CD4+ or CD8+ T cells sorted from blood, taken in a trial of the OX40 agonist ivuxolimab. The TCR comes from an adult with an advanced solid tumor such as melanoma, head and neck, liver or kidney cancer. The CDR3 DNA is TGTGCCAGCAGCTTCTGGGACAGCCAAGAGACCCAGTACTTC. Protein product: CASSFWDSQETQYF.